These 18 T cell receptor beta chains share one sample of origin, sequenced in a study of T cell responses to AZD1222 COVID-19 vaccine. Assay used: immunoSEQ multiplex PCR; TCRdb lists only in-frame clones, some missing. The sample has around 110,000 clones; 80% to 95% are singletons. This sample comprised peripheral blood, obtained 28 days after the second AZD1222 dose. These receptors were obtained from an adult who received the AZD1222 COVID-19 vaccine.

The chain is built from TRBV7-8 and TRBJ2-3; the match to TRBD2 covers 9 bases. Germline lookup yields CDR1 SGHVS and CDR2 FQNEAQ. The V segment lost 4 bases and the J segment 5 bases; nucleotides outside the gene matches: 7. This CDR3 is 15 amino acids long. CDR3 amino acids: CASSYVLAGLDTQYF. The DNA for the CDR3 is TGTGCCAGCAGCTACGTCCTAGCGGGACTAGATACGCAGTATTTT.

The rearrangement joins TRBV7-2 to TRBJ2-2; unclear D gene. The CDR3 extends over 14 amino acids. Germline CDR1 SGHTA, CDR2 FQGNSA. The V and J ends lost 4 bases and 7 bases respectively, with 13 bases between them. CDR3 nucleotides: TGTGCCAGCAGCTATGGGCTTTTGGGCGGGGAGCTGTTTTTT. It codes for CASSYGLLGGELFF.

The genes are TRBV11-2 and TRBJ2-7, with 8 nucleotides matching TRBD2. There are 14 residues in the CDR3. In germline, CDR1 is SGHAT, CDR2 FQNNGV. V shed 5 bases and J 2 bases; nucleotides not matched to a gene: 5. The CDR3 DNA is TGTGCCAGCAGCCCGTTAGCGGGACCCTACGAGCAGTACTTC. It is translated as CASSPLAGPYEQYF.

The gene calls are TRBV11-2 and TRBJ2-7; 8 positions agree with TRBD2. Germline V gives CDR1 SGHAT, CDR2 FQNNGV. The CDR3 length is 15 residues. The trim removed 4 bases at V and 0 bases at J, leaving 5 bases unmatched. For the CDR3, the DNA is TGTGCCAGCAGCTATACTAGCGGAACCTCCTACGAGCAGTACTTC. It specifies CASSYTSGTSYEQYF.

The chain has TRBV6-5 and TRBJ2-1; 15 bases align to TRBD2. The CDR3 covers 16 residues. CDR1 MNHEY and CDR2 SVGAGI come from the germline V gene. The ends lost 2 bases at V and 8 bases at J; junction bases unmatched: 4. This CDR3 is CASSYQGLAGGYEQFF. The CDR3 nucleotides are TGTGCCAGCAGTTACCAAGGACTAGCGGGAGGGTATGAGCAGTTCTTC.

The chain is built from TRBV6-5 and TRBJ2-5, with TRBD1 matching 9 bases. J was trimmed by 1 base and V by 6 bases; bases with no gene match: 3. CDR1 and CDR2 (germline): MNHEY, SVGAGI. The CDR3 has 14 amino acids. This CDR3 is CASRRTGVQETQYF. The CDR3 DNA reads as TGTGCCAGCAGAAGGACAGGGGTCCAAGAGACCCAGTACTTC.

The V call is TRBV19, the J call TRBJ2-7; tentatively, D is TRBD1 or TRBD2 (6 bases each). The CDR3 totals 13 residues. Germline V gene lookup returns CDR1 LNHDA and CDR2 SQIVND (reference sequence). V was shortened by 5 bases and J by 5 bases, with 13 bases between the two germline ends. This chain's CDR3 is CASSPWGAHEQYF. CDR3 nucleotide sequence: TGTGCCAGTAGTCCTTGGGGGGCCCACGAGCAGTACTTC.

The V gene is TRBV27, the J gene TRBJ1-5; D is undetermined. Per germline, CDR1 MNHEY and CDR2 SMNVEV (reference sequence). CDR3 length equals 14 residues. Between the trimmed V and J ends, which lost 0 bases and 7 bases, there was a span of 10 bases. The CDR3 spells CASSLSGVGQPQHF. The CDR3 DNA sequence: TGTGCCAGCAGTTTATCCGGGGTTGGCCAGCCCCAGCATTTT.

The rearrangement joins TRBV12-3 or TRBV12-4 to TRBJ2-1; TRBD2 might be the D (6 bases). This CDR3 is built from 12 residues. The V and J ends lost 4 bases and 8 bases respectively, with 9 bases between them. The CDR3 DNA reads TGTGCCAGCAGTTCCCTAGCGTATGAGCAGTTCTTC. Protein: CASSSLAYEQFF.

This clone has just a few counts. This chain joins TRBV7-2 and TRBJ1-6, with D unclear. The germline V and J ends were trimmed by 1 base and 2 bases, with 15 bases remaining between them. Germline V gene lookup returns CDR1 SGHTA and CDR2 FQGNSA. The CDR3 has 18 amino acids. The CDR3 protein is CASSLDNLRVAYNSPLHF. The CDR3 bases are TGTGCCAGCAGCTTAGATAACTTGAGGGTGGCCTATAATTCACCCCTCCACTTT.

V gene TRBV7-9 combines with J gene TRBJ2-1, with D unresolved. V was trimmed by 0 bases and J by 5 bases, leaving 8 bases between them. Germline V gene data show CDR1 as SEHNR and CDR2 as FQNEAQ (reference sequence). This CDR3 is built from 14 residues. The CDR3 DNA reads as TGTGCCAGCAGCTTAGCGGTAGTCGACAATGAGCAGTTCTTC. Protein: CASSLAVVDNEQFF.

The V gene is TRBV18, the J gene TRBJ2-5; no definite D call. The germline V gene has CDR1 KGHSH and CDR2 LQKENI. Deletions cut 3 bases from V and 5 bases from J, with 7 bases between. This CDR3 region has 12 residues. CDR3 amino acids: CASSPPDETQYF. The DNA of the CDR3 is TGTGCCAGCTCACCGCCGGACGAGACCCAGTACTTC. The whole variable domain, filled in from reference TRBV18 and TRBJ2-5, reads NAGVMQNPRHLVRRRGQEARLRCSPMKGHSHVYWYRQLPEEGLKFMVYLQKENIIDESGMPKERFSAEFPKEGPSILRIQQVVRGDSAAYFCASSPPDETQYFGPGTRLLVL.

The chain is built from TRBV7-9 and TRBJ2-1; either TRBD1 or TRBD2 may fit D (5 bases each). Looked up from germline, CDR1 is SEHNR and CDR2 is FQNEAQ (reference sequence). The CDR3 contains 16 residues. The ends were cut back, 2 bases at V and 6 bases at J, with 17 bases in the middle. The CDR3 loop is CASSLTGGDPRNEQFF. The DNA of the CDR3 is TGTGCCAGCAGCTTAACTGGTGGGGACCCACGCAATGAGCAGTTCTTC.

The gene calls are TRBV27 and TRBJ2-1; 10 bases align to TRBD2. The germline CDR1 and CDR2 sequences are MNHEY and SMNVEV (reference sequence). The CDR3 sequence is 15 residues long. V was clipped by 2 bases and J by 5 bases; unmatched bases: 3. The CDR3 loop reads CASSLGTSAHNEQFF. The CDR3 region has the DNA TGTGCCAGCAGTTTAGGGACTAGCGCCCACAATGAGCAGTTCTTC.

This chain links TRBV5-6 with TRBJ1-3; D is undetermined. Germline lookup yields CDR1 SGHDT and CDR2 YYEEEE. Trimming took 4 bases from V and 4 from J, leaving 12 bases between them. This CDR3 spans 14 amino acids. As DNA, the CDR3 is TGTGCCAGCAGCGAAGGCTGGATAGGAAACACCATATATTTT. Its translation: CASSEGWIGNTIYF.

The gene calls are TRBV16 and TRBJ2-5; TRBD1 aligns across 7 bases. Germline V gene sequence: CDR1 KGHSY, CDR2 FQNENV. V trimming: 4 bases; J trimming: 5 bases; junction bases outside the gene matches: 7. CDR3 size: 14 residues. As DNA, the CDR3 is TGTGCCAGCAGCCGAACAGGGGACGGGGAGACCCAGTACTTC. Its translation is CASSRTGDGETQYF.

The chain is built from TRBV6-5 and TRBJ2-7; maybe TRBD2 (5 bases). This CDR3 has 15 amino acids. Germline V CDR1 and CDR2: MNHEY, SVGAGI. V was clipped by 2 bases and J by 4 bases, with 15 bases between them. This CDR3 is CASSYHEGTGYEQYF. CDR3 nucleotides: TGTGCCAGCAGTTACCACGAGGGCACGGGGTACGAGCAGTACTTC.

V usage is TRBV27 and J usage is TRBJ1-1; TRBD1 agrees at 8 bases. CDR1 is MNHEY, CDR2 SMNVEV, per germline (reference sequence). V dropped 3 bases and J dropped 10; count of bases not matched to a gene: 10. The CDR3 contains 14 residues. CDR3 region: CASSFRDRPSGAFF. For the CDR3, the DNA is TGTGCCAGCAGTTTCCGGGACAGGCCTTCGGGAGCTTTCTTT.